This T cell receptor beta chain was sequenced for a study of technical replicates of blood from several donors. Generated by immunoSEQ multiplex PCR, the TCRdb table keeps only in-frame clones and is missing some. The table has 85,000 to 100,000 clones, almost 96% seen once. The CDR3 is 12 residues long. The V gene lost 2 bases and the J gene lost 2 bases, with 5 bases spanning the gap. Per the germline V gene, CDR1 is GTSNPN and CDR2 is SVGIG (reference sequence). The chain has TRBV30 and TRBJ2-3, with D uncertain. This TCR came from a human donor in good health. The sequencing input was T cells isolated from PBMCs. The CDR3, as DNA: TGTGCCTGGAGTACAATCACAGATACGCAGTATTTT. As protein: CAWSTITDTQYF.